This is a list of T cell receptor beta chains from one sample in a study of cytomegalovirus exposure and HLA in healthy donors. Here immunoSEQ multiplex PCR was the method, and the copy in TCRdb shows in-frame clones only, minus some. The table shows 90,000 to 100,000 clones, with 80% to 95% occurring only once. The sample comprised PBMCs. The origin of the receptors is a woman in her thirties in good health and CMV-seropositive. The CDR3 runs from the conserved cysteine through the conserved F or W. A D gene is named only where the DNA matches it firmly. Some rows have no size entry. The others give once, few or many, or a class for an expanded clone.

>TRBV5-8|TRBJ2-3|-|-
CASSLVFRRDTQYF
TGTGCCAGCAGCTTGGTGTTTAGGAGAGATACGCAGTATTTT
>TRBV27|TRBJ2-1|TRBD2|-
CASSLYPAGVYNEQFF
TGTGCCAGCAGTTTATATCCAGCGGGAGTTTACAATGAGCAGTTCTTC
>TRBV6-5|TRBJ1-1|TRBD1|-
CASSRTGGAEAFF
TGTGCCAGCAGCCGGACAGGGGGCGCGGAAGCTTTCTTT
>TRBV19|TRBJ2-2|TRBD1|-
CASSHRGMDTGELFF
TGTGCCAGTAGCCACAGGGGGATGGACACCGGGGAGCTGTTTTTT
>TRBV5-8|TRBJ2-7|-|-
CASSSAGRWDEQYF
TGTGCCAGCAGCTCCGCGGGACGTTGGGACGAGCAGTACTTC
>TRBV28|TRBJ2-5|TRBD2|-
CASRKGAGTSGRRGETQYF
TGTGCCAGCCGCAAAGGGGCCGGGACTAGCGGGAGAAGGGGGGAGACCCAGTACTTC
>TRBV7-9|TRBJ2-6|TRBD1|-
CASRRSRDRVGANVLTF
TGTGCCAGCAGACGGTCCCGGGACAGGGTCGGGGCCAACGTCCTGACTTTC
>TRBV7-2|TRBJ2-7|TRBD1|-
CASSSNRDRDHEQYF
TGTGCCAGCAGCTCTAACCGGGACAGGGACCACGAGCAGTACTTC
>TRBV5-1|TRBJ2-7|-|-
CASSAGPPVDEQYF
TGCGCCAGCAGCGCGGGACCGCCGGTCGACGAGCAGTACTTC
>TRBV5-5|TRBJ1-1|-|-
CASSLNQDSPNTEAFF
TGTGCCAGCAGCTTAAACCAGGACAGTCCAAACACTGAAGCTTTCTTT
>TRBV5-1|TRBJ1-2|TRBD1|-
CASSFAPGQGDYGYTF
TGCGCCAGCAGCTTCGCCCCCGGACAGGGTGACTATGGCTACACCTTC
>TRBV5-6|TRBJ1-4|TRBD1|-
CASSIGTGGDEKLFF
TGTGCCAGCAGCATTGGGACAGGGGGGGATGAAAAACTGTTTTTT
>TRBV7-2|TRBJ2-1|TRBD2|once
CASSLAGLVSYNEQFF
TGTGCCAGCAGCTTAGCCGGACTAGTCTCCTACAATGAGCAGTTCTTC
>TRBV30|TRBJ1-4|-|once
CAWSVGGFGVKLFF
TGTGCCTGGAGTGTGGGAGGGTTTGGAGTAAAACTGTTTTTT
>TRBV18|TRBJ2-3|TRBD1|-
CASSRTGPTTDTQYF
TGTGCCAGCTCACGGACAGGGCCTACCACAGATACGCAGTATTTT
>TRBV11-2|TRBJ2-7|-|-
CASSFGAGSYEQYF
TGTGCCAGCAGCTTCGGGGCGGGGTCCTACGAGCAGTACTTC
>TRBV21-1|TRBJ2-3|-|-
CASPIMGGRAGDTQYF
TGTGCCAGCCCAATCATGGGCGGGAGGGCCGGAGATACGCAGTATTTT